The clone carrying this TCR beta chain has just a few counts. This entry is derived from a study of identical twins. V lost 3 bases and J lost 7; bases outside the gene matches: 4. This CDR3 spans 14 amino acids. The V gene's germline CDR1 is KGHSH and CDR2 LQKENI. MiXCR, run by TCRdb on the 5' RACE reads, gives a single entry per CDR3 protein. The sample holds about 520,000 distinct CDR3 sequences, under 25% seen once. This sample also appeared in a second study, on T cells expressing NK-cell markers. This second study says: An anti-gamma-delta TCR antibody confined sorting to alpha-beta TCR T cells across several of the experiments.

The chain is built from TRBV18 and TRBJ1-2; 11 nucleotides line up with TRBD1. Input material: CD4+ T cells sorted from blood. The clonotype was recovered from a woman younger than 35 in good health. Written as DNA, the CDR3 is TGTGCCAGCTCACCGGACAGGGGGCGGTCTGGCTACACCTTC. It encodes CASSPDRGRSGYTF.